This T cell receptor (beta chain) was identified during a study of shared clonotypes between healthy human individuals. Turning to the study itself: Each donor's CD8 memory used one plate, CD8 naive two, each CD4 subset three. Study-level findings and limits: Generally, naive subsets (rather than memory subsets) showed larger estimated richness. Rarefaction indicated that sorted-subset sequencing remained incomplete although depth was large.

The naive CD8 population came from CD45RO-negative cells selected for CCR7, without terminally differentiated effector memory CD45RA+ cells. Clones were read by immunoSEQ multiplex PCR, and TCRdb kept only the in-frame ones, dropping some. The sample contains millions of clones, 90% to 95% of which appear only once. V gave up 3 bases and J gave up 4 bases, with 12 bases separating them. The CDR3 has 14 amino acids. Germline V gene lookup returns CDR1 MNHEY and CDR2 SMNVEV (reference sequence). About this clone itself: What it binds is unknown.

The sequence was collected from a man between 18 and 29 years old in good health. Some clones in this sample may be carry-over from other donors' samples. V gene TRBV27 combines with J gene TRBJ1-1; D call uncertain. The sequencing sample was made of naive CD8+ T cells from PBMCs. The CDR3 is CASSFLPLSTEAFF. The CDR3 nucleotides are TGTGCCAGCAGTTTCCTCCCACTTTCCACTGAAGCTTTCTTT.